This TCR beta chain was documented in a study of blood T cell repertoires in COVID-19 (dated by TCRdb to the early 2020s). Background for the entire study: Samples covering the acute and convalescent phases of COVID-19 were provided by collaborators in the United States, Italy and Spain. Where available, HLA class I and class II types were taken from metadata supplied by the sample provider and were not determined by assay-based typing. A freely available public database, intended as a resource for researchers studying the immune response to SARS-CoV-2, is where the repertoires were released. The dataset comprised deeply sampled blood TCRbeta repertoires from subjects exposed to, actively infected with, or recovered from COVID-19. Samples came from the ongoing ImmuneRACE study (first 160 participants) plus 1,254 subjects from 6 global collaborators. The prospective study material was composed of cDNA or gDNA derived from T cells, B-cell-depleted T cells, or PBMCs. Sample metadata almost always included a de-identified subject ID, COVID-19 status, age in years and sex.

The CDR3 goes from the cysteine to the phenylalanine over 14 residues. Only the CDR3 part of the read is kept: 42 bases, read in frame from the first base. The germline V gene gives CDR1 as MNHEY and CDR2 as SVGAGI. V gives up 6 bases and J gives up 2 bases, and the segment between their germline ends measures 14 bases. Overall results and qualifications from the work: The amount of clinical and demographic metadata varied by source and participant and was provided uncurated.

In the case of this clone: The antigen it binds to is not known. The input lacks base qualities; no much larger clone sits a single base away.

TCRbeta CDR3 regions were amplified from genomic DNA using the immunoSEQ Assay, a bias-controlled multiplex PCR. The source study handled its data this way. The number of nucleated cells in each sample was estimated by amplification of reference gene primers within the assay. To quantify the absolute abundance of each unique TCRbeta CDR3 rearrangement, sequence reads were collapsed and filtered. For each sample, productive Simpson clonality was calculated as the square root of Simpson's diversity index across productive rearrangements. Not all clones reach the TCRdb copy of this immuneACCESS table, which keeps in-frame sequences only. Checked studies attribute under half of the gap to unresolved V genes and leave the rest unexplained. V, J and clone size derive from that table, while D and trimming were established from the DNA sequence. This sample gives 180,000 or so clones in total; around 89% of them show up just once. The top ten constitute approximately 0.64% of the sample.

Whole blood was collected in K2EDTA tubes by collaborating institutions according to the institutions' own protocols. For TCRbeta analysis, collaborators shipped samples in one of three forms: frozen whole blood, isolated PBMCs, or DNA extracted from either of those sample types. This receptor was taken from a man aged 50 to 59 with acute or convalescent COVID-19. The sample comprised peripheral blood. Here the chain combines TRBV6-5 and TRBJ2-7, with a tentative D gene TRBD2 over 5 matching bases. The CDR3 here reads CASRTPGRAYEQYF. The nucleotide sequence is TGTGCCAGCAGAACCCCTGGGAGAGCCTACGAGCAGTACTTC.